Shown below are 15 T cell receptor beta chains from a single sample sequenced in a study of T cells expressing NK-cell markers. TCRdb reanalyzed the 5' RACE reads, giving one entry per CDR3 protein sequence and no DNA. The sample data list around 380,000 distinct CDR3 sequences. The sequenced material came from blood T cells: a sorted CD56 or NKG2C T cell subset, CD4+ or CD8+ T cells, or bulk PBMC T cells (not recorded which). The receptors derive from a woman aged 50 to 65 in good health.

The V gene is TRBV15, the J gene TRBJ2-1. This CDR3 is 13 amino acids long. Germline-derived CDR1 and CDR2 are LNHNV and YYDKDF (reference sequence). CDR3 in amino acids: CATSRETSNEQFF.

CDR3 sequence reads: CASNPPPQGGQPQHF. This rearrangement joins TRBV6-2 or TRBV6-3 to TRBJ1-5; TCRdb's D call, TRBD1, is unchecked because there is no DNA. This CDR3 is built from 15 residues. Germline V gene lookup returns CDR1 MNHEY and CDR2 SVGEGT.

CDR3 protein: CSARMGGRDSF. V gene TRBV20-1 combines with J gene TRBJ2-3; TCRdb designates TRBD2, a call that cannot be tested without DNA. CDR1 and CDR2 (germline): DFQATT, SNEGSKA (reference sequence). CDR3 size: 11 residues.

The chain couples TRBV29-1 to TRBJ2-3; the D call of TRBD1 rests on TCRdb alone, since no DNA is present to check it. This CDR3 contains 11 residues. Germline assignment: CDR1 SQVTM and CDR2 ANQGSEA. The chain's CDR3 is CSSKPPDTQYF.

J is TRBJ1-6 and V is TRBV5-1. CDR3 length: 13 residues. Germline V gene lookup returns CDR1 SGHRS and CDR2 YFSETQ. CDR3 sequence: CASSEDYNSPLHF.

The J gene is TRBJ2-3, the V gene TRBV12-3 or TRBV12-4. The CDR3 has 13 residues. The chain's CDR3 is CASSHTKLDTQYF.

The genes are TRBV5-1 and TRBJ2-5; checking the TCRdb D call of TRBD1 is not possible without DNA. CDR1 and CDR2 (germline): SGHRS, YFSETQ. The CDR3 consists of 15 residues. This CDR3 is CASSPQGSRAQTQYF.

CDR3 in amino acids: CASSQRTGDVEKLFF. J is TRBJ1-4 and V is TRBV5-1; TCRdb reports TRBD1, a call that lacks DNA to check it against. CDR1 is SGHRS and CDR2 is YFSETQ in the germline V gene. The CDR3 sequence is 15 residues long.

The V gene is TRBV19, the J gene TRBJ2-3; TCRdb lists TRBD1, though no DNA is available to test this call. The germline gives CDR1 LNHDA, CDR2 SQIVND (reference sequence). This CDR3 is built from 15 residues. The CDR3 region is CASSIPRGATDTQYF.

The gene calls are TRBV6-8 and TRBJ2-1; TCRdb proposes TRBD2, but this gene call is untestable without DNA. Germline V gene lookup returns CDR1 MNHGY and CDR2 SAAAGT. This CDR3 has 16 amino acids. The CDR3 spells CASSYNNPLAVNEQFF.

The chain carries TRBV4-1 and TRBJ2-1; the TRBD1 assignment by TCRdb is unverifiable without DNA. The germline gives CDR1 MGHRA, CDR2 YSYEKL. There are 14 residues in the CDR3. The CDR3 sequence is CASGPGQGVNEQFF.

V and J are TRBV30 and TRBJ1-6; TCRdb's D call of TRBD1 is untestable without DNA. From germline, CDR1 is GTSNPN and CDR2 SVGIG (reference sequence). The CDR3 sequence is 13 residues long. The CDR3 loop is CAWSGTENSPLHF.

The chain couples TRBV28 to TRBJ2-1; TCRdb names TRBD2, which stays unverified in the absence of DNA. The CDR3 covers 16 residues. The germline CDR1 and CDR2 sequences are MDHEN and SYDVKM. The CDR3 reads CASSPAWGGGPNEQFF.

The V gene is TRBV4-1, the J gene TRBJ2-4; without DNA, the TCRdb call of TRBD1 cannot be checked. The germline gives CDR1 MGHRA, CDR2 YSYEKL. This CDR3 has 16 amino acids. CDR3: CASSQGRTRAKNIQYF.

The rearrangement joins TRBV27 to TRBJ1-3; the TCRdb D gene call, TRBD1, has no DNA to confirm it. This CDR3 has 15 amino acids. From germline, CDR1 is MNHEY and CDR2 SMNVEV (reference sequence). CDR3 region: CASTQDSHSGNTIYF.